This T cell receptor beta chain was identified in a study of blood T cell repertoires in COVID-19. Study background: The study drew acute and convalescent COVID-19 samples from the United States, Italy and Spain. The analysed material was cDNA or gDNA that came from T cells, B-cell-depleted T cells, or PBMCs.

Authors' methods: Amplification of reference gene primers provided the estimated nucleated cell counts. The table came from immunoSEQ multiplex PCR; TCRdb's copy has only in-frame clones and leaves some out. V and J calls and clone size come straight from that table; D and trimming were deduced from the DNA. Counted here are under 140,000 clones, approximately 65% occurring once; the ten biggest clones make up about 7.1%. CDR1 is MNHNS and CDR2 is SASEGT in the germline V gene. The junction had 13 bases not matched to a gene; V was cut back by 2 bases and J by 5 bases. This CDR3 has 17 amino acids. V is TRBV6-1 and J is TRBJ2-5; 8 bases map to TRBD2. This TCR came from a woman aged 60 to 75 with acute or convalescent COVID-19. Sequencing was performed on peripheral blood. CDR3 sequence reads: CASSEFSPGGQLETQYF. The CDR3 nucleotides are TGTGCCAGCAGTGAATTTTCGCCGGGGGGGCAATTGGAGACCCAGTACTTC.